This entry lists 31 T cell receptor beta chains sequenced from one sample in a study of cytomegalovirus exposure and HLA in healthy donors. In the PCR, 60 Vbeta and 13 Jbeta primers were used. Produced via immunoSEQ multiplex PCR; TCRdb's table is partial and in-frame only. The sample shows tens of thousands of clones, around 80% of them seen only once. Sequencing input: PBMCs. The receptors were gathered from a man aged 45-65 years in good health and CMV-seropositive.

This chain uses TRBV11-2 with TRBJ1-1; TRBD1 agrees at 11 bases. The CDR3 length is 16 residues. Germline trimming cut 5 bases from V and 4 bases from J; bases unmatched to any gene: 9. Germline loops: CDR1 SGHAT, CDR2 FQNNGV. In DNA, the CDR3 is TGTGCCAGCAGCCGACGGACAGGGGGCGGCGGCACTGAAGCTTTCTTT. It codes for CASSRRTGGGGTEAFF.

V gene TRBV7-2 combines with J gene TRBJ2-1; 8 nucleotides match TRBD2. The CDR3 contains 16 residues. With 7 bases clipped from V and 6 bases from J, the junction kept 14 bases outside the gene matches. Germline CDR1 SGHTA, CDR2 FQGNSA. The CDR3: CASNPSGGLGGNEQFF. DNA of the CDR3: TGTGCCAGCAACCCCTCTGGGGGACTAGGGGGCAATGAGCAGTTCTTC. Variable domain in full (rest from reference TRBV7-2 and TRBJ2-1): GAGVSQSPSNKVTEKGKDVELRCDPISGHTALYWYRQSLGQGLEFLIYFQGNSAPDKSGLPSDRFSAERTGGSVSTLTIQRTQQEDSAVYLCASNPSGGLGGNEQFFGPGTRLTVL.

V usage is TRBV7-9 and J usage is TRBJ1-1, with D uncertain. Germline CDR1 is SEHNR and CDR2 is FQNEAQ (reference sequence). The ends were cut back, 1 base at V and 8 bases at J, with 5 bases in the middle. The length of the CDR3 is 11 residues. The CDR3 nucleotides are TGTGCCAGCAGCTTAGGGCGGGAAGCTTTCTTT. It is translated as CASSLGREAFF.

The chain couples TRBV7-6 to TRBJ2-7; perhaps TRBD2 as D (7 bases). Trimming pared 5 bases from V and 3 bases from J, leaving 11 bases between. The germline CDR1 and CDR2 sequences are SGHVS and FNYEAQ. This CDR3 has 13 amino acids. The CDR3 nucleotides are TGTGCCAGCAGCCTAGGGGGGGGCTACGAGCAGTACTTC. The encoded protein is CASSLGGGYEQYF.

The gene calls are TRBV30 and TRBJ2-2, with TRBD1 matching 7 bases. This CDR3 comprises 15 residues. The germline gives CDR1 GTSNPN, CDR2 SVGIG (reference sequence). The junction had 7 bases not matched to a gene; V was cut back by 0 bases and J by 6 bases. The CDR3 loop is CAWSVQGLRAGELFF. The CDR3 DNA follows: TGTGCCTGGAGTGTACAGGGGTTAAGGGCCGGGGAGCTGTTTTTT.

The chain couples TRBV27 to TRBJ2-5; 15 bases are a match to TRBD2. Near its end, the DNA agrees better with TRBJ2-7, so the J call may be wrong. Germline V gene sequence: CDR1 MNHEY, CDR2 SMNVEV (reference sequence). This CDR3 spans 17 amino acids. CDR3 loop: CASSEGLAGGPPYEQYF. In nucleotides, the CDR3 is TGTGCCAGCAGCGAGGGACTAGCGGGAGGCCCACCCTACGAGCAGTACTTC.

V gene TRBV5-8 combines with J gene TRBJ2-1; the match to TRBD1 covers 9 bases. The V and J ends lost 4 bases and 1 base, in that order; junction bases with no gene match: 3. This CDR3 region has 15 residues. Germline values: CDR1 SGHTS, CDR2 YDEGEE. CDR3 amino acids: CASSRGTGSYNEQFF. CDR3 nucleotides: TGTGCCAGCAGCCGCGGGACAGGGTCCTACAATGAGCAGTTCTTC.

V and J are TRBV30 and TRBJ1-4; D uncertain. The CDR3 is made up of 15 amino acids. The V end was cut by 1 base, the J end by 8 bases, with 17 bases between. Germline V CDR1 and CDR2: GTSNPN, SVGIG (reference sequence). DNA for the CDR3: TGTGCCTGGAGTGCCTCGAGGGAGGGTTTAGAAAAACTGTTTTTT. It translates to CAWSASREGLEKLFF.

The chain is built from TRBV2 and TRBJ1-5, with TRBD1 as a possible D gene (6 bases). Per germline, CDR1 SNHLY and CDR2 FYNNEI. This CDR3 is 13 amino acids long. V lost 3 bases and J lost 7, with 10 bases in between. CDR3 residues: CASSDRGGQPQHF. CDR3 nucleotides: TGTGCCAGCAGTGACAGGGGTGGGCAGCCCCAGCATTTT.

The rearrangement links TRBV19 to TRBJ1-5, with a tentative D call TRBD1 (5 bases). Germline values: CDR1 LNHDA, CDR2 SQIVND (reference sequence). CDR3 length equals 15 residues. Trimming took 5 bases from V and 0 from J, leaving 11 bases between them. The CDR3 coding sequence is TGTGCCAGTAGTCGCGGGGCGTATAGCAATCAGCCCCAGCATTTT. This encodes CASSRGAYSNQPQHF.

The rearrangement joins TRBV5-1 to TRBJ2-5, with TRBD1 identical over 8 bases. The DNA end lines up better with TRBJ2-7; the J call may be wrong. CDR1 and CDR2 (germline): SGHRS, YFSETQ. This CDR3 is built from 14 residues. CDR3 sequence reads: CASSLGQGSYEQYF. CDR3 in DNA: TGCGCCAGCAGCTTGGGACAGGGGTCCTACGAGCAGTACTTC.

The chain carries TRBV7-9 and TRBJ2-1; D may be TRBD2 (6 bases). Germline CDR1 reads SEHNR; CDR2 reads FQNEAQ (reference sequence). The CDR3 spans 16 residues. Trimming cost V 3 bases and J 0 bases, with 12 bases left between them. CDR3 loop: CASSLVRGSSYNEQFF. The CDR3 DNA reads TGTGCCAGCAGCTTGGTCCGGGGGAGCTCCTACAATGAGCAGTTCTTC.

The chain carries TRBV7-2 and TRBJ2-2; 10 bases are shared with TRBD1. The J segment lost 6 bases and the V segment lost 2 bases, leaving 3 bases of the junction unmatched. CDR1 is SGHTA, CDR2 FQGNSA, per germline. This CDR3 is built from 15 residues. DNA for the CDR3: TGTGCCAGCAGCTTAACTGACAGGGGGCCCGGGGAGCTGTTTTTT. Protein product: CASSLTDRGPGELFF. Complete variable domain (other parts from reference TRBV7-2 and TRBJ2-2): GAGVSQSPSNKVTEKGKDVELRCDPISGHTALYWYRQSLGQGLEFLIYFQGNSAPDKSGLPSDRFSAERTGGSVSTLTIQRTQQEDSAVYLCASSLTDRGPGELFFGEGSRLTVL.

Here the CDR3 DNA reads TGTGCCAGTAAGGGGGACAGGAGGGAGACCCAGTACTTC. Translating gives CASKGDRRETQYF. The chain couples TRBV19 to TRBJ2-5; 8 bases agree with TRBD1. Trimming at V came to 7 bases and at J to 5 bases, leaving 6 bases not matched to a gene. CDR3 length: 13 amino acids. CDR1 is LNHDA, CDR2 SQIVND, per germline (reference sequence). Drawing the rest from reference TRBV19 and TRBJ2-5, the complete variable domain is DGGITQSPKYLFRKEGQNVTLSCEQNLNHDAMYWYRQDPGQGLRLIYYSQIVNDFQKGDIAEGYSVSREKKESFPLTVTSAQKNPTAFYLCASKGDRRETQYFGPGTRLLVL.

The V call is TRBV27, the J call TRBJ1-1, with unresolved D. V was cut by 5 bases and J by 0 bases, with 7 bases left in between. This CDR3 spans 13 amino acids. Per germline, CDR1 MNHEY and CDR2 SMNVEV (reference sequence). Here the CDR3 DNA reads TGTGCCAGCAGTGCACAGCTGAACACTGAAGCTTTCTTT. Translated, it gives CASSAQLNTEAFF.

This sequence joins TRBV7-2 and TRBJ2-1, with TRBD1 matching 8 bases. V lost 3 bases to trimming and J lost 6 bases; unmatched junction nucleotides: 10. This CDR3 contains 16 residues. Germline loops: CDR1 SGHTA, CDR2 FQGNSA. CDR3 sequence reads: CASSFYRDRRANEQFF. In DNA form, the CDR3 reads TGTGCCAGCAGCTTCTACAGGGACAGGAGGGCCAATGAGCAGTTCTTC.

The gene calls are TRBV4-1 and TRBJ2-7; 12 positions agree with TRBD2. Germline CDR1 MGHRA, CDR2 YSYEKL. V lost 1 base to trimming and J lost 3 bases; unmatched junction nucleotides: 1. This CDR3 is 15 amino acids long. The CDR3 DNA reads as TGCGCCAGCAGCCAAGGACTAGCGGGAGACTACGAGCAGTACTTC. Its translation: CASSQGLAGDYEQYF.

The V gene is TRBV6-4, the J gene TRBJ2-1; TRBD2 might be the D (7 bases). The germline V gene has CDR1 MRHNA and CDR2 SNTAGT. Trimming stripped 0 bases from V and 8 bases from J, with 14 bases between. The CDR3 has 15 residues. The CDR3 DNA is TGTGCCAGCAGTGACTCGGTAACAGGGAGGGATGAGCAGTTCTTC. Translated, it gives CASSDSVTGRDEQFF.

The chain carries TRBV5-6 and TRBJ2-7, with 8 bases aligning to TRBD1. CDR1 and CDR2 from the germline V gene are SGHDT and YYEEEE. This CDR3 is 15 amino acids long. V shed 4 bases and J 3 bases; nucleotides not matched to a gene: 9. CDR3 DNA: TGTGCCAGCAGCCGTTTGAGACAGGGGATCTACGAGCAGTACTTC. This sequence encodes CASSRLRQGIYEQYF.

J is TRBJ1-1 and V is TRBV27; TRBD1 might be the D (5 bases). Germline assignment: CDR1 MNHEY and CDR2 SMNVEV (reference sequence). The length of the CDR3 is 15 residues. V shed 6 bases and J shed 0 bases, with 14 bases lying between them. The CDR3 DNA is TGTGCCAGCAGCCTCTTGGGAGGGGTGAACACTGAAGCTTTCTTT. It encodes CASSLLGGVNTEAFF.

The chain employs TRBV19 and TRBJ2-7; D perhaps matches TRBD1 (6 bases). V lost 5 bases and J 5 bases, leaving 22 bases between the germline ends. In germline, CDR1 is LNHDA, CDR2 SQIVND (reference sequence). This CDR3 spans 16 amino acids. The CDR3: CASSAYRVRGVDEQYF. The DNA of the CDR3 is TGTGCCAGTAGTGCGTACAGGGTAAGGGGTGTCGACGAGCAGTACTTC.

The CDR3 here is CASGQGTNSGNTIYF. CDR3 sequence (DNA): TGTGCCTCCGGGCAGGGGACTAACTCTGGAAACACCATATATTTT. The chain employs TRBV10-3 and TRBJ1-3, with D perhaps TRBD1 (6 bases). The CDR3 is 15 amino acids. The V gene lost 11 bases and the J gene lost 0 bases, with 17 bases spanning the gap. Germline V lookup: CDR1 ENHRY, CDR2 SYGVKD.

The DNA for the CDR3 is TGTGCCAGCAGCCAAAACGTAGCGGGAAAGGGCAATGAGCAGTTCTTC. This gives the protein CASSQNVAGKGNEQFF. The chain uses TRBV9 and TRBJ2-1; TRBD2 matches 8 bases. The CDR3 has 16 amino acids. The V gene's germline CDR1 is SGDLS and CDR2 YYNGEE. Germline trimming cut 4 bases from V and 6 bases from J; bases unmatched to any gene: 12.

This chain joins TRBV27 and TRBJ2-1; 10 positions match TRBD2. The CDR3 consists of 15 residues. CDR1 MNHEY and CDR2 SMNVEV come from the germline V gene (reference sequence). V trimming: 5 bases; J trimming: 6 bases; junction bases outside the gene matches: 7. The CDR3 loop is CASSLLAGARNEQFF. CDR3 DNA sequence: TGTGCCAGCAGTCTCCTAGCGGGAGCGCGCAATGAGCAGTTCTTC.

The chain employs TRBV6-1 and TRBJ2-7, with 7 bases matching TRBD1. J gave up 3 bases and V 3 bases, and 5 bases lay outside the gene matches. The CDR3 loop spans 14 amino acids. Germline CDR1 is MNHNS and CDR2 is SASEGT. The CDR3 coding sequence is TGTGCCAGCAGTGACCCGGGACAGAACTACGAGCAGTACTTC. Translated: CASSDPGQNYEQYF.

In its sample, this clone was seen once. V usage is TRBV12-5 and J usage is TRBJ2-7; 11 bases fit TRBD2. V was pared by 7 bases and J by 2 bases, with 7 bases of the junction left unmatched. CDR3 length: 15 amino acids. CDR1 and CDR2 from the germline V gene are LGHNT and FRNRAP. The CDR3 protein is CASATLAGATYEQYF. The CDR3, as DNA: TGTGCTAGTGCCACACTAGCGGGAGCTACCTACGAGCAGTACTTC.

The chain recombines TRBV7-2 with TRBJ2-7; D possibly corresponds to TRBD1 (6 bases). CDR1 and CDR2 (germline): SGHTA, FQGNSA. The CDR3 is made up of 13 amino acids. Trimming took off 7 bases at V and 6 bases at J, with 16 bases between the two ends. This CDR3 reads CASTVKGGGEQYF. CDR3 in DNA: TGTGCCAGCACCGTCAAAGGGGGTGGCGAGCAGTACTTC.

This clone was counted a few times. The rearrangement joins TRBV5-5 to TRBJ1-4; no clear D gene. The CDR3 extends over 13 amino acids. V was pared by 7 bases and J by 0 bases, with 7 bases between. The germline V gene has CDR1 SGHKS and CDR2 YYEKEE (reference sequence). This CDR3 reads CASGLATNEKLFF. The DNA of the CDR3 is TGTGCCAGCGGCCTAGCAACTAATGAAAAACTGTTTTTT.

V usage is TRBV9 and J usage is TRBJ2-3, with no clear D. The CDR3 covers 15 residues. Per the germline V gene, CDR1 is SGDLS and CDR2 is YYNGEE. V was shortened by 3 bases and J by 3 bases, with 14 bases between the two germline ends. CDR3 residues: CASSDGPGVTDTQYF. The DNA of the CDR3 is TGTGCCAGCAGCGATGGCCCTGGTGTAACAGATACGCAGTATTTT.

In its sample, this clone was seen a few times. CDR3 in amino acids: CASRLGGAPEETQYF. The CDR3 DNA sequence: TGTGCCAGTAGGTTGGGCGGGGCACCAGAGGAGACCCAGTACTTC. The genes are TRBV19 and TRBJ2-5, with D possibly being TRBD2 (6 bases). CDR3 size: 15 residues. Germline V gene data show CDR1 as LNHDA and CDR2 as SQIVND (reference sequence). V gave up 6 bases and J gave up 5 bases, with 19 bases separating them.

The genes are TRBV11-3 and TRBJ1-3, with a tentative D call TRBD1 (5 bases). Germline loops: CDR1 SGHNT, CDR2 YENEEA. This CDR3 contains 17 residues. Trimming removed 5 bases at V and 0 bases at J, with 17 bases between. CDR3: CASSRRGHPSSGNTIYF. CDR3 coding DNA: TGTGCCAGCAGCCGGCGAGGACACCCGAGCTCTGGAAACACCATATATTTT.